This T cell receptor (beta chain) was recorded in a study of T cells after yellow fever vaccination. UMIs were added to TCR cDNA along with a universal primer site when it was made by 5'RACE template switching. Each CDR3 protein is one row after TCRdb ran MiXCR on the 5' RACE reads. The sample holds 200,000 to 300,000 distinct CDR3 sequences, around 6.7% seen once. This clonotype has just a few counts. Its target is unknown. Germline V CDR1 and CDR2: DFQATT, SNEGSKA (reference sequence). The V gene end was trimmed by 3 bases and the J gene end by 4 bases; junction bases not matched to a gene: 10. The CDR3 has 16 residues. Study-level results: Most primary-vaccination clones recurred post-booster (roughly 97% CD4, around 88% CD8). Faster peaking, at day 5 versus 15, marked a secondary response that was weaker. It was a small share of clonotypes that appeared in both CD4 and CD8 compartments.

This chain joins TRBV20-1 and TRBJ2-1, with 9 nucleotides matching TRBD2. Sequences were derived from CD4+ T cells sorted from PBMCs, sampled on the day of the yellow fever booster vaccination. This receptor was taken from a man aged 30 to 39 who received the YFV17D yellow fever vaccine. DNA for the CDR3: TGCAGTGCTAGGGGGTTTAGCGGGAGTGGGTACAATGAGCAGTTCTTC. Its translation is CSARGFSGSGYNEQFF.